A single TCR beta chain is shown here with its context. Antigen specificity is unknown. Time point denoted: time of PML onset. Prior interferon beta treatment was universal, and the PML patients were all female. At PML onset, T3 blood samples were taken. Profiling relied on immunoSEQ multiplex PCR, and the TCRdb table lists in-frame clones only, not all of them. This table holds about 32,000 clones, roughly 87% found once. This record belongs to a study of multiple sclerosis patients with progressive multifocal leukoencephalopathy. Overall study results and limits: In most PML patients, TRB repertoires appeared less diverse by entropy.

Germline assignment: CDR1 MGHRA and CDR2 YSYEKL. This CDR3 is built from 13 residues. V gave up 4 bases and J gave up 6 bases, with 10 bases separating them. This chain uses TRBV4-1 with TRBJ2-1; weak D call: TRBD2 (6 bases). This clonotype was obtained from a woman aged 35 to 49 with progressive multifocal leukoencephalopathy. The sample was PBMCs, taken from a patient treated with natalizumab. The CDR3 DNA reads as TGCGCCAGCAGCCGGGACTCAATCAATGAGCAGTTCTTC. Translation gives CASSRDSINEQFF.